The 3 T cell receptor beta chains listed next were all sequenced from one sample in a study of shared clonotypes between healthy human individuals. This table comes from immunoSEQ multiplex PCR, and its TCRdb copy is limited to in-frame clones, with some not included. This table holds 1 million to 1.3 million clones, about 80% found once. Material: memory CD4+ T cells from PBMCs. Subset given: CD45RA-negative fraction. The receptors were sampled from a man aged 18-30 years in good health. Some clones in this sample may be carry-over from other donors' samples.

The chain combines TRBV10-3 with TRBJ2-3; a possible D gene is TRBD2 (5 bases). The CDR3 length is 11 residues. Trimming left V 8 bases short and J 5 bases short, with 8 bases between. From germline, CDR1 is ENHRY and CDR2 SYGVKD. CDR3 sequence (DNA): TGTGCCATCCTCAGCGGAGATACGCAGTATTTT. This gives the protein CAILSGDTQYF.

Worth noting for this clone: One base separates it from a far larger clone, so it is likely a read error. This chain uses TRBV20-1 with TRBJ2-5; maybe TRBD2 (5 bases). The CDR3 runs 11 residues. V gave up 7 bases and J gave up 12 bases, with 18 bases separating them. In germline, CDR1 is DFQATT, CDR2 SNEGSKA (reference sequence). This CDR3 reads CSVSGSYEKYF. In DNA, the CDR3 is TGCAGTGTAAGCGGCTCCTACGAGAAGTACTTC.

This clone was recorded once. This sequence joins TRBV18 and TRBJ2-7, with D hard to call. The ends were cut back, 3 bases at V and 6 bases at J, with 15 bases in the middle. The CDR3 extends over 14 amino acids. The V gene's germline CDR1 is KGHSH and CDR2 LQKENI. CDR3 in amino acids: CASSPAIRGREQYF. CDR3 sequence (DNA): TGTGCCAGCTCACCGGCCATACGCGGCCGCGAGCAGTACTTC.